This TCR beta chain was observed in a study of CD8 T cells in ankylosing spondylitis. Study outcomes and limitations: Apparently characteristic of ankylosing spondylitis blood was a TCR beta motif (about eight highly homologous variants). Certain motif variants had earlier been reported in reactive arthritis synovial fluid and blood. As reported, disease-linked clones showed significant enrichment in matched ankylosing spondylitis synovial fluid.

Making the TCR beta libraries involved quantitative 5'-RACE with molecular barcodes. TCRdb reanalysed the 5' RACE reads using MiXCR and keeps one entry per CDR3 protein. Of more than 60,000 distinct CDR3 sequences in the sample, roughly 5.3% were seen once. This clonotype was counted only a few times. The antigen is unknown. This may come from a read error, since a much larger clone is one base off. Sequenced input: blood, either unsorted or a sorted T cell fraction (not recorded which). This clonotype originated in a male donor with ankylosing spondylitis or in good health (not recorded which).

CDR3 amino acids: CASSQSATPEQYF. The DNA of the CDR3 is TGTGCCAGCAGTCAAAGTGCGACTCCCGAGCAGTACTTC. The chain couples TRBV28 to TRBJ2-7; unclear D gene. Between the trimmed V and J ends, which lost 5 bases and 6 bases, there was a span of 14 bases. The CDR3 is 13 amino acids. Germline CDR1 is MDHEN and CDR2 is SYDVKM.